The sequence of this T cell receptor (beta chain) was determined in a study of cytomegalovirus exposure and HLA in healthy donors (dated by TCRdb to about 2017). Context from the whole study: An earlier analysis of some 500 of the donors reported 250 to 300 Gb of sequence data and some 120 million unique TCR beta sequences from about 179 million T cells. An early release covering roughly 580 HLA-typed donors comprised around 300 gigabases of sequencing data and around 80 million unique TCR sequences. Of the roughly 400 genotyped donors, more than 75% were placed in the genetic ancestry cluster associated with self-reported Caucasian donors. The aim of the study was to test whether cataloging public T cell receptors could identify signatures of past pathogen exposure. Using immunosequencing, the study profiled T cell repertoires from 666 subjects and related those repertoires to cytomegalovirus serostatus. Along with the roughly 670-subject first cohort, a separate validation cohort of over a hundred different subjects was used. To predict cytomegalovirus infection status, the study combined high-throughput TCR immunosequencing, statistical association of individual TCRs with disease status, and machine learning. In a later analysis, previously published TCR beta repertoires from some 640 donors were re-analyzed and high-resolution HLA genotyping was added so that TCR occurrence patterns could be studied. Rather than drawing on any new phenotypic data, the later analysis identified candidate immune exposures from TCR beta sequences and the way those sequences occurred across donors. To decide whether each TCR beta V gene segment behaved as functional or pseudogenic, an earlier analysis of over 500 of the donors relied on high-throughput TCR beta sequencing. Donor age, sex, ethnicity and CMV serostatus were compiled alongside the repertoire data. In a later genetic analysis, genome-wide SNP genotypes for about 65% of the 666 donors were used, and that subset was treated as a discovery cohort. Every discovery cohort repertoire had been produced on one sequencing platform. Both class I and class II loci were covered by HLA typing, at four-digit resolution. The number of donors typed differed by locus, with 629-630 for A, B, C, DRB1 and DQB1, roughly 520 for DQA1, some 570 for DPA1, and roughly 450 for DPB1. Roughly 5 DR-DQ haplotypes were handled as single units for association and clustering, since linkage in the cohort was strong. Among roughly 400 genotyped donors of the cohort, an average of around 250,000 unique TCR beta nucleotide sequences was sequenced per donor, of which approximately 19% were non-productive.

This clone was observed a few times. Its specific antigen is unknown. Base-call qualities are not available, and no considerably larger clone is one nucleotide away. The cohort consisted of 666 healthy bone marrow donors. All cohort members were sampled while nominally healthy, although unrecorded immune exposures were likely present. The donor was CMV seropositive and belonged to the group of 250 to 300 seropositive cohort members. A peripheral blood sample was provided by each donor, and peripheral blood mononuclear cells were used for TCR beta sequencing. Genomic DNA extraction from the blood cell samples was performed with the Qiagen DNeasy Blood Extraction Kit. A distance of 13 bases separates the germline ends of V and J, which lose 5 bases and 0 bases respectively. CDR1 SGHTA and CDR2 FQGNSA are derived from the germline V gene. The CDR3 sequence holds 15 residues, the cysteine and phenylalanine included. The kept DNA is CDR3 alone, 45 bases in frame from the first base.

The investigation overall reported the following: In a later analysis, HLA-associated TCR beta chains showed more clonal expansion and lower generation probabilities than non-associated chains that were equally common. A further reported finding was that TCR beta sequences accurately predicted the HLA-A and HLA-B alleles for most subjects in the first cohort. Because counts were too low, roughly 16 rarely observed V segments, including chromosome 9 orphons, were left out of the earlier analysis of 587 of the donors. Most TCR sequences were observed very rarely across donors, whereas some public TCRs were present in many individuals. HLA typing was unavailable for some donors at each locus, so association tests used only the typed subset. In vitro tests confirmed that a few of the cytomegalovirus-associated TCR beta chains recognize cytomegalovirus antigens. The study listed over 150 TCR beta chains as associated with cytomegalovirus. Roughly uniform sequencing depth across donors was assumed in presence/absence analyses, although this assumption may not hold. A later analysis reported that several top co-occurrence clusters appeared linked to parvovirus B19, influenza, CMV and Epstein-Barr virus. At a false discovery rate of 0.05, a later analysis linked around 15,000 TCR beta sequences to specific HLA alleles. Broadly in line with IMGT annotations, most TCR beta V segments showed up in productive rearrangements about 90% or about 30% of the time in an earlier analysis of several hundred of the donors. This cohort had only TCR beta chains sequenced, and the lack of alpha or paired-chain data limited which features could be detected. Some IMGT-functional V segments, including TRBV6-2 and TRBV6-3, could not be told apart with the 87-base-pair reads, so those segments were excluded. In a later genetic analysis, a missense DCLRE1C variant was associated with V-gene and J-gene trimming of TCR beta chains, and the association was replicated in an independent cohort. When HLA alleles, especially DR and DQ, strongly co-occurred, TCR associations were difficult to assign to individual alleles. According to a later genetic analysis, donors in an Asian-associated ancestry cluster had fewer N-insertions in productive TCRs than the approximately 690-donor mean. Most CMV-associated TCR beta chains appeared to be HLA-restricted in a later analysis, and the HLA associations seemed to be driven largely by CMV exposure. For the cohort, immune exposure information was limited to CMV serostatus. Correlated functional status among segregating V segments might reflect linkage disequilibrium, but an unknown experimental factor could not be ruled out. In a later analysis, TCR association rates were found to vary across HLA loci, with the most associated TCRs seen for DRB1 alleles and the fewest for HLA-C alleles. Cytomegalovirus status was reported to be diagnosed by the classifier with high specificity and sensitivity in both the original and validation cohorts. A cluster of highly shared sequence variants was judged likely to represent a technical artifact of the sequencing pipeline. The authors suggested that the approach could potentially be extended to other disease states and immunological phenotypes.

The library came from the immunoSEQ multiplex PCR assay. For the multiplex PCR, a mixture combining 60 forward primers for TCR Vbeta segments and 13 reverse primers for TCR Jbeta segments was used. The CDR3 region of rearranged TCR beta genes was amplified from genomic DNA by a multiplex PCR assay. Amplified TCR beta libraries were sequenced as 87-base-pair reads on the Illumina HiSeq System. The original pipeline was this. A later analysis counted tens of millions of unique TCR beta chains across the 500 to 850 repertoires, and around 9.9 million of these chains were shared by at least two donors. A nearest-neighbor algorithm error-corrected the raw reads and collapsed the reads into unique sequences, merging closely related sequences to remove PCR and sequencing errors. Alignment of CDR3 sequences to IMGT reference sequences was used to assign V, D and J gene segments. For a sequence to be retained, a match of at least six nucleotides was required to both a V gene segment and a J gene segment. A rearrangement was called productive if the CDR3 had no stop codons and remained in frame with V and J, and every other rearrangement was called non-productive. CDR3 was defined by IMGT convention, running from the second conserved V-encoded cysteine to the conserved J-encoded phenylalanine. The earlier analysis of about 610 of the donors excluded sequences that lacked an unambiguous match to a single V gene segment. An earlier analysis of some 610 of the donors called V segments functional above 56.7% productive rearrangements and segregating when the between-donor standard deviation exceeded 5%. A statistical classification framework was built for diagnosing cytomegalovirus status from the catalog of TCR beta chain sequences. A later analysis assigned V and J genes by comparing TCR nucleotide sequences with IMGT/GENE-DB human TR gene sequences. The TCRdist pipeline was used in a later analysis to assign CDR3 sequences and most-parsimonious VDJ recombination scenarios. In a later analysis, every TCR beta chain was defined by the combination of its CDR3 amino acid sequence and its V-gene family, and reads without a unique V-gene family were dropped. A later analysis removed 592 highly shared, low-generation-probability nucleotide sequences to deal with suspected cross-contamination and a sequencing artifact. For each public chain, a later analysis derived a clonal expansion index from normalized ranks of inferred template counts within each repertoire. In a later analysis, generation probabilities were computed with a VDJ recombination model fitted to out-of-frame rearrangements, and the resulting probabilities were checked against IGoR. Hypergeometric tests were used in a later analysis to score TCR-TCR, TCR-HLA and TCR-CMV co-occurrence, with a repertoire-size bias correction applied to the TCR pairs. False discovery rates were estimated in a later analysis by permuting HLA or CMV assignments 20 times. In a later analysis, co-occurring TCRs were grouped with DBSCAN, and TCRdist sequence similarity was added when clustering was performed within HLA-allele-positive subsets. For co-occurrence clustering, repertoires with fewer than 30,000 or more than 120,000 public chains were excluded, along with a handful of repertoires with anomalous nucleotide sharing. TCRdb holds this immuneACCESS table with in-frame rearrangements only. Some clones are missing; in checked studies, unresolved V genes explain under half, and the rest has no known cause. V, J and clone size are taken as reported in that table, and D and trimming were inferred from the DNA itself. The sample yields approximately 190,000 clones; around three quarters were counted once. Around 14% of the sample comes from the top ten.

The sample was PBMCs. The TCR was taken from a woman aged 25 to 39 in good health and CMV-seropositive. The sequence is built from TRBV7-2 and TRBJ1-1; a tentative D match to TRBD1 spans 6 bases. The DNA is TGTGCCAGCAGCGCCGGGGACACGTTGAACACTGAAGCTTTCTTT. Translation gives CASSAGDTLNTEAFF.